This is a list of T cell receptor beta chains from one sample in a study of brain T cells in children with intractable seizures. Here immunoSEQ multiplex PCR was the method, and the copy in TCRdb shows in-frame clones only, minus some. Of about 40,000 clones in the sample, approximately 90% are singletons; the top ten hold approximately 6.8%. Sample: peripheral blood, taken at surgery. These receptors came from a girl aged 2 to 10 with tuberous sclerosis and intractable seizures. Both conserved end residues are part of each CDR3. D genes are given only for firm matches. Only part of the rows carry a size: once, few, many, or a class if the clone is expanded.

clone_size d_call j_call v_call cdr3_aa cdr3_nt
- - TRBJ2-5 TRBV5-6 CASRTRGNQETQYF TGTGCCAGCAGAACCCGGGGGAACCAAGAGACCCAGTACTTC
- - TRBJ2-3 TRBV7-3 CASSLGGLFTDTQYF TGTGCCAGCAGCTTAGGGGGACTTTTCACAGATACGCAGTATTTT
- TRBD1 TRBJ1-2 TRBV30 CAWTGGNYGYTF TGTGCCTGGACAGGGGGAAACTATGGCTACACCTTC
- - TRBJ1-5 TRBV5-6 CASSLLNDPNSNQPQHF TGTGCCAGCAGCCTACTTAATGACCCGAATAGCAATCAGCCCCAGCATTTT
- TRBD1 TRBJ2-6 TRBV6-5 CASSWDSAGANVLTF TGTGCCAGCAGTTGGGACAGCGCTGGGGCCAACGTCCTGACTTTC
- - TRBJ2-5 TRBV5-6 CASRARGTQETQYF TGTGCCAGCAGAGCCCGGGGGACACAAGAGACCCAGTACTTC
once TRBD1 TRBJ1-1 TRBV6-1 CASSARDRGVYTEAFF TGTGCCAGCAGTGCGCGGGACAGGGGGGTCTACACTGAAGCTTTCTTT
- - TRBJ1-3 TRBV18 CASSPPEGLTGNTIYF TGTGCCAGCTCACCACCGGAGGGACTCACTGGAAACACCATATATTTT
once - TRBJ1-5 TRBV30 CAWSVGGGGQPQHF TGTGCCTGGAGTGTAGGGGGGGGCGGGCAGCCCCAGCATTTT
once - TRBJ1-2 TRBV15 CATSKGAGTQGYTF TGTGCCACCAGCAAAGGGGCGGGGACTCAGGGCTACACCTTC
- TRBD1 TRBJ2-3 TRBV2 CASPGTGGPDTQYF TGTGCCAGCCCTGGGACAGGGGGACCAGATACGCAGTATTTT
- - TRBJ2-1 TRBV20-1 CSPSIPYNEQFF TGCAGTCCTAGTATCCCCTACAATGAGCAGTTCTTC
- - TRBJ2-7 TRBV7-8 CASSLPKTWGTYEQYF TGTGCCAGCAGCTTACCCAAGACTTGGGGGACCTACGAGCAGTACTTC
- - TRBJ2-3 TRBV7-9 CASSFGGITDTQYF TGTGCCAGCAGCTTTGGAGGGATCACAGATACGCAGTATTTT
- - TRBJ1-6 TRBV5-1 CASSSQPSSYNSPLHF TGCGCCAGCAGCTCTCAACCGAGCTCCTATAATTCACCCCTCCACTTT
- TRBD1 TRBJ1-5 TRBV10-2 CASSEFGRGRGQPQHF TGCGCCAGCAGTGAATTTGGCAGGGGGCGCGGTCAGCCCCAGCATTTT
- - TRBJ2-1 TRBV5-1 CASSPRGGQGHNEQFF TGCGCCAGCAGCCCAAGGGGGGGACAAGGGCACAATGAGCAGTTCTTC
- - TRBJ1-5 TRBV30 CAWSYTGISNQPQHF TGTGCCTGGAGTTATACAGGGATTTCCAATCAGCCCCAGCATTTT
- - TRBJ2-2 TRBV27 CASSYRWTQVRNGELFF TGTGCCAGCAGTTATAGGTGGACCCAAGTACGCAACGGGGAGCTGTTTTTT
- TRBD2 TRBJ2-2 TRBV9 CASSSHGTIDTGELFF TGTGCCAGCAGCTCACACGGGACTATCGACACCGGGGAGCTGTTTTTT
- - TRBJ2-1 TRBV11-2 CASSYSWGGPYNEQFF TGTGCCAGCAGCTACTCGTGGGGTGGTCCCTACAATGAGCAGTTCTTC
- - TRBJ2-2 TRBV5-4 CASSFQGGYTGELFF TGTGCCAGCAGTTTTCAGGGCGGATACACCGGGGAGCTGTTTTTT
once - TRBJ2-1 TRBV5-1 CASSSDSPGNEQFF TGCGCCAGCAGCTCGGACAGTCCGGGCAATGAGCAGTTCTTC
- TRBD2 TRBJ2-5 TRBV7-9 CASSLAQGGQETQYF TGTGCCAGCAGCTTAGCTCAGGGAGGGCAAGAGACCCAGTACTTC
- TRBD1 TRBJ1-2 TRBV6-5 CASSYSGQTYGYTF TGTGCCAGCAGTTACTCGGGACAGACCTATGGCTACACCTTC
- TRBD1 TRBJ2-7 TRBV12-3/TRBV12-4 CASSWGQFYEQYF TGTGCCAGCAGTTGGGGACAGTTCTACGAGCAGTACTTC
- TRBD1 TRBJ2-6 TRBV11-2 CASRAGQGASGANVLTF TGTGCCAGCAGAGCTGGACAGGGTGCTTCTGGGGCCAACGTCCTGACTTTC